Below, 9 T cell receptor beta chains from the same sample are listed, as sequenced in a study of long-term antiretroviral therapy in people with HIV. The assay, immunoSEQ v3.0, was run at survey level. Generated by immunoSEQ multiplex PCR, the TCRdb table keeps only in-frame clones and is missing some. The profile shows about 13,000 clones, just over 75% of them singletons. The material was unsorted PBMCs, obtained 1.3 years before starting antiretroviral therapy. Every receptor here comes from a man in his forties or fifties with HIV.

J is TRBJ2-7 and V is TRBV30; maybe TRBD2 (6 bases). Per germline, CDR1 GTSNPN and CDR2 SVGIG (reference sequence). This CDR3 contains 12 residues. V dropped 0 bases and J dropped 6 bases, with 9 bases sitting between them. The CDR3 here is CAWSVRRGEQYF. In nucleotides, the CDR3 is TGTGCCTGGAGTGTACGGAGGGGCGAGCAGTACTTC.

V and J are TRBV6-5 and TRBJ1-4, with D tentatively TRBD1 (5 bases). The CDR3 contains 12 residues. Trimming cost V 6 bases and J 14 bases, with 16 bases left between them. Germline V gives CDR1 MNHEY, CDR2 SVGAGI. In DNA form, the CDR3 reads TGTGCCAGCAGCCCCCGGGGGGGTGCGCTGTTTTTT. As protein: CASSPRGGALFF.

V gene TRBV11-2 combines with J gene TRBJ2-7; no firm D call. Deletions cut 2 bases from V and 4 bases from J, with 15 bases between. The CDR3 runs to 15 residues. CDR1 is SGHAT and CDR2 is FQNNGV in the germline V gene. The CDR3 loop reads CASSLTPQVQYEQYF. The CDR3 DNA reads as TGTGCCAGCAGCTTAACCCCCCAGGTTCAGTACGAGCAGTACTTC.

The table lists this clone with a count of one. The chain uses TRBV21-1 and TRBJ2-1. TRBV21-1 has pseudogene status. This CDR3 has 15 amino acids. CDR3: CASSKVRKGWGEQFF. Here the CDR3 DNA reads TGTGCCAGCAGCAAGGTACGTAAGGGCTGGGGTGAGCAGTTCTTC.

The chain recombines TRBV15 with TRBJ2-3; unclear D gene. The germline V and J ends were trimmed by 0 bases and 1 base, with 11 bases remaining between them. This CDR3 spans 16 amino acids. The germline CDR1 and CDR2 sequences are LNHNV and YYDKDF (reference sequence). CDR3 DNA: TGTGCCACCAGCAGAGATACCGTTCAGGGCACAGATACGCAGTATTTT. This translates into CATSRDTVQGTDTQYF.

The chain has TRBV2 and TRBJ1-5; D is unresolved. Deletions cut 6 bases from V and 5 bases from J, with 14 bases between. The CDR3 length is 14 residues. Germline CDR1 reads SNHLY; CDR2 reads FYNNEI. The DNA of the CDR3 is TGTGCCAGCAGCGTAAACAGCCAAGATCAGCCCCAGCATTTT. Amino acid sequence: CASSVNSQDQPQHF.

By share of the sample, this clone is medium-sized. This chain uses TRBV6-6 with TRBJ2-7; D uncertain. The length of the CDR3 is 14 residues. Trimming pared 6 bases from V and 2 bases from J, leaving 14 bases between. Per the germline V gene, CDR1 is MNHNY and CDR2 is SVGAGI (reference sequence). The CDR3, as DNA: TGTGCCAGCAGGTCCGGGCCCCCCACCTACGAGCAGTACTTC. As protein: CASRSGPPTYEQYF.

The chain joins TRBV6-5 to TRBJ1-4, with a possible D match to TRBD1 (6 bases). V was shortened by 4 bases and J by 6 bases, with 18 bases between the two germline ends. The germline gives CDR1 MNHEY, CDR2 SVGAGI. This CDR3 is 16 amino acids long. CDR3 residues: CASSLDRRRVDEKLFF. In DNA form, the CDR3 reads TGTGCCAGCAGTTTAGACAGGCGGCGGGTTGATGAAAAACTGTTTTTT.

V usage is TRBV5-1 and J usage is TRBJ2-7; maybe TRBD2 (5 bases). Germline V CDR1 and CDR2: SGHRS, YFSETQ. V dropped 1 base and J dropped 5 bases, with 13 bases sitting between them. The CDR3 loop spans 14 amino acids. DNA for the CDR3: TGCGCCAGCAGCTTGACTCGGGGTCCGCACGAGCAGTACTTC. This gives the protein CASSLTRGPHEQYF.